This T cell receptor (beta chain) is drawn from a study of T-cell reconstitution after alpha-beta-depleted transplantation in children. Preparation of the TCRbeta library involved a method that used unique molecular identifiers. TCRdb used MiXCR to reprocess the PCR reads, holding one entry per CDR3 protein. The data show about 460,000 distinct CDR3 sequences, approximately 12% seen once. V dropped 7 bases and J dropped 8; count of bases not matched to a gene: 4. Germline V gene data show CDR1 as ENHRY and CDR2 as SYGVKD. This CDR3 has 14 amino acids. The sample holds a few counts of this clonotype. This TCR was recovered from a human donor who donated a stem cell graft to a child with combined immunodeficiency. This chain uses TRBV10-3 with TRBJ2-1, with TRBD2 identical over 14 bases. The sample in question was PBMCs from the stem cell graft donor, obtained from the stem cell graft. CDR3 sequence reads: CAIMRLAGGDEQFF. CDR3 coding DNA: TGTGCCATCATGCGACTAGCGGGGGGGGATGAGCAGTTCTTC.